Listed below are T cell receptor beta chains from one sample, sequenced in a study of T-cell memory formation after mild COVID-19. MiXCR, applied by TCRdb to the 5' RACE reads, yields one record per CDR3 protein. The sample consists of 250,000 to 300,000 distinct CDR3 sequences, around 15% of them appearing once. The material sequenced was PBMCs or a T cell subset sorted from them (not recorded which). Receptors originate from a man between 18 and 35 years old who had mild COVID-19 (a few samples of this study predate the infection). Cell type and time point are not known. The conserved cysteine and the conserved F or W are not part of the CDR3 here. D genes are given only for firm matches. A row's size may be missing; if present it is once, few, many or a size class.

TRBV7-2	NA	NA	TRBJ2-1	ASSSRVSGYNEQF
TRBV5-1	NA	NA	TRBJ2-3	ASGAGDTDTQY
TRBV5-1	NA	few	TRBJ2-6	ASSLSGDRANVLT
TRBV4-1	NA	few	TRBJ2-1	ASSPLGNEQF
TRBV12-3/TRBV12-4	NA	NA	TRBJ2-3	ASSLISDTQY
TRBV12-3/TRBV12-4	TRBD1	NA	TRBJ2-7	ASSYRTGGSYEQY
TRBV7-2	NA	few	TRBJ1-1	ASSFSGRNTEAF
TRBV20-1	NA	NA	TRBJ2-5	SATVWPGGETQY
TRBV5-1	TRBD2	many	TRBJ2-3	ASSFLLADTDTQY
TRBV6-1	NA	NA	TRBJ1-3	ASSEQGRSGNTIY
TRBV2	NA	few	TRBJ1-1	ASILLGTEAF
TRBV6-1	NA	NA	TRBJ1-1	ASSPHSMNTEAF
TRBV20-1	NA	NA	TRBJ1-2	SAIEDRYYGYT
TRBV7-2	NA	few	TRBJ2-6	ASSLDGPTGANVLT
TRBV12-5	NA	NA	TRBJ2-7	ASGLGSLNNEQY
TRBV9	NA	NA	TRBJ1-2	ASSVAVVNYGYT
TRBV18	TRBD1	NA	TRBJ2-7	ASSGRDSSYEQY
TRBV5-1	NA	few	TRBJ2-1	ASSTVPGTLNEQF
TRBV10-3	TRBD1	NA	TRBJ1-2	AILGQGDYYGYT
TRBV18	NA	few	TRBJ1-1	ASSPVQLPGTEAF
TRBV11-2	NA	NA	TRBJ1-2	ASSWRTDGSYGYT
TRBV15	NA	NA	TRBJ1-2	ATSRAPHLVHYGYT
TRBV5-1	TRBD1	NA	TRBJ2-7	ASSPTGGREQY
TRBV7-9	NA	few	TRBJ2-7	ASASGGGEQY
TRBV7-9	NA	many	TRBJ2-5	ASSLQGSAQY
TRBV6-1	NA	few	TRBJ1-5	ATFRSVGAKQPQH
TRBV2	TRBD2	many	TRBJ2-1	ASSYPGLGGVNEQF
TRBV7-8	TRBD1	few	TRBJ1-1	ASSLVFAGGEAF
TRBV11-3	NA	NA	TRBJ2-3	ASSLHGATDTQY
TRBV4-1	TRBD1	NA	TRBJ1-1	ASSLGGQGGNTEAF
TRBV7-2	TRBD1	NA	TRBJ1-1	ASSLGQGWNTEAF
TRBV7-9	TRBD1	NA	TRBJ2-2	ASSATEPGQDTGELF
TRBV10-3	NA	few	TRBJ1-1	AITQGGPAGEAF
TRBV5-1	NA	few	TRBJ1-2	ASSLSPGASYYGYT
TRBV7-2	TRBD1	NA	TRBJ1-4	ASSPRTGNDEKLF
TRBV20-1	NA	few	TRBJ1-2	SAGGVGAYGYT
TRBV5-1	NA	many	TRBJ1-1	ASSLEGEAF
TRBV6-5	NA	few	TRBJ2-7	ASSYRGGSSYEQY
TRBV20-1	NA	NA	TRBJ1-1	SARGQMDGGTEAF
TRBV5-5	NA	many	TRBJ2-3	ASSSRDWPDTQY
TRBV28	NA	NA	TRBJ1-5	ASSRDMNQPQH